The 9 T cell receptor beta chains reported below all come from one sample, sequenced in a study of response to subunit inactivated influenza vaccine. TCRdb reprocessed the RT-PCR reads with MiXCR, giving one entry per CDR3 protein. In the table there are about 240,000 distinct CDR3 sequences, 10% to 15% of which are singletons. Sequenced here: non-naive T cells sorted from PBMCs, sampled 14 days before vaccination. All receptors derive from a man aged 45-65 years who received an inactivated influenza vaccine.

The rearrangement links TRBV20-1 to TRBJ1-6; D call uncertain. CDR1 DFQATT and CDR2 SNEGSKA come from the germline V gene (reference sequence). V shed 3 bases and J shed 5 bases, with 11 bases lying between them. The CDR3 runs to 14 residues. CDR3 in amino acids: CSARTTAHNSPLHF. For the CDR3, the DNA is TGCAGTGCTAGGACAACAGCGCATAATTCACCCCTCCACTTT.

The chain recombines TRBV7-2 with TRBJ1-3; perhaps TRBD1 as D (5 bases). V lost 3 bases to trimming and J lost 0 bases, with 12 bases between them. The germline V gene has CDR1 SGHTA and CDR2 FQGNSA. The CDR3 is 16 residues long. CDR3 nucleotide sequence: TGTGCCAGCAGCTTTCTGGGGGTTACCTCTGGAAACACCATATATTTT. It codes for CASSFLGVTSGNTIYF.

This clonotype was seen repeatedly, ten times or more. The chain carries TRBV15 and TRBJ2-2; no firm D call. CDR3 length equals 16 residues. CDR1 is LNHNV and CDR2 is YYDKDF in the germline V gene (reference sequence). Trimming cost V 4 bases and J 1 base, with 13 bases left between them. The CDR3 sequence is CATSNGSFWNTGELFF. DNA of the CDR3: TGTGCCACCAGCAATGGAAGCTTCTGGAACACCGGGGAGCTGTTTTTT.

The chain recombines TRBV28 with TRBJ2-7; 8 positions match TRBD1. The CDR3 loop spans 15 amino acids. Germline CDR1 reads MDHEN; CDR2 reads SYDVKM. V shed 7 bases and J 5 bases; nucleotides not matched to a gene: 13. CDR3 bases: TGTGCCAGCAATGCCCAACAGGGGGTATTTGACGAGCAGTACTTC. This encodes CASNAQQGVFDEQYF.

This clonotype has more than one count but fewer than ten. The V gene is TRBV11-3, the J gene TRBJ2-2; D unresolved. Germline-derived CDR1 and CDR2 are SGHNT and YENEEA. The CDR3 consists of 13 residues. The V gene lost 4 bases and the J gene lost 4 bases, with 7 bases spanning the gap. Here the CDR3 reads CASSSDGTGELFF. The CDR3 DNA reads TGTGCCAGCAGCTCGGACGGCACCGGGGAGCTGTTTTTT.

Ten or more counts support this clonotype. The chain links TRBV27 to TRBJ2-7; D remains ambiguous. The CDR3 sequence is 13 residues long. Trimming left V 0 bases short and J 4 bases short, with 7 bases between. Germline V gene sequence: CDR1 MNHEY, CDR2 SMNVEV (reference sequence). CDR3 sequence (DNA): TGTGCCAGCAGTTTATCTCACGGATACGAGCAGTACTTC. It is translated as CASSLSHGYEQYF.

The chain recombines TRBV4-1 with TRBJ2-3, with TRBD2 matching 12 bases. The germline gives CDR1 MGHRA, CDR2 YSYEKL. The CDR3 length is 15 residues. The V and J ends lost 4 bases and 4 bases, in that order; junction bases with no gene match: 3. DNA for the CDR3: TGCGCCAGCAGCCTTACTAGCGGGAGGCCAGATACGCAGTATTTT. Encoded protein: CASSLTSGRPDTQYF.

This clonotype was recorded many times. V and J are TRBV4-2 and TRBJ2-5; TRBD2 is a possible D gene (5 bases). V was cut by 0 bases and J by 4 bases, with 21 bases left in between. The length of the CDR3 is 18 residues. Germline V gives CDR1 LGHNA, CDR2 YNFKEQ. The CDR3 spells CASSQDSLRGSRRETQYF. CDR3 sequence (DNA): TGTGCCAGCAGCCAAGATTCCCTCCGGGGTAGCCGGAGAGAGACCCAGTACTTC.

The rearrangement uses TRBV20-1 and TRBJ1-1; TRBD1 matches at 12 bases. J was trimmed by 3 bases and V by 8 bases; bases with no gene match: 13. The CDR3 sequence is 16 residues long. Germline-derived CDR1 and CDR2 are DFQATT and SNEGSKA (reference sequence). The CDR3 sequence is CSPSGTGGYVDTEAFF. The CDR3 DNA sequence: TGCAGTCCGAGCGGGACAGGGGGCTATGTCGACACTGAAGCTTTCTTT.